Listed below are T cell receptor beta chains from one sample, sequenced in a study of patients and donors after allogeneic stem cell transplantation. One entry per CDR3 protein, called by TCRdb with MiXCR from the RT-PCR reads. The sample includes tens of thousands of distinct CDR3 sequences, roughly 43% of them seen just once. The sample taken for sequencing was blood, either unsorted or a sorted T cell fraction (not recorded which). The receptors shown here come from a human donor who was either an allogeneic HSCT recipient or a stem cell or donor lymphocyte infusion donor (not recorded which). It is not recorded whose cells these are; they may come from a transplant donor. Each CDR3 is given with its conserved first and last residue. D genes are given only for firm matches. Size is stated for part of the rows, as once, few or many counts, or as a class when the clone is expanded.

clone_size	cdr3_length	v_call	j_call	d_call	cdr3_aa	cdr3_nt
few	15	TRBV15	TRBJ1-5	.	CATSRERYSNQPQHF	TGTGCCACCAGCAGAGAAAGATATAGCAATCAGCCCCAGCATTTT
.	16	TRBV18	TRBJ1-6	.	CASSIYGRDINSPLHF	TGTGCCAGCTCTATATACGGCCGGGACATAAATTCACCCCTCCACTTT
few	15	TRBV4-1	TRBJ1-6	.	CASSHVPEYLGTLHF	TGCGCCAGCAGCCACGTCCCAGAATATCTAGGGACCCTCCACTTT
.	16	TRBV7-8	TRBJ1-5	.	CASSGFEGFSNQPQHF	TGTGCCAGCAGCGGTTTCGAGGGGTTTAGCAATCAGCCCCAGCATTTT
.	15	TRBV12-3/TRBV12-4	TRBJ2-7	.	CASSLLGAISYEQYF	TGTGCCAGCAGCCTCCTTGGGGCAATCTCCTACGAGCAGTACTTC
.	16	TRBV20-1	TRBJ2-3	TRBD2	CSAPPGLKINTDTQYF	TGCAGCGCTCCGCCGGGACTAAAAATAAACACAGATACGCAGTATTTT
few	15	TRBV20-1	TRBJ2-3	TRBD2	CSARDPLAVLDTQYF	TGCAGTGCTAGAGATCCACTAGCGGTACTAGATACGCAGTATTTT
.	15	TRBV7-2	TRBJ1-4	.	CASSLVGRANEKLFF	TGTGCCAGCAGCTTAGTCGGGCGGGCTAATGAAAAACTGTTTTTT
.	13	TRBV6-5	TRBJ1-1	.	CASRSGENTEAFF	TGTGCCAGCAGGTCAGGGGAGAACACTGAAGCTTTCTTT
few	17	TRBV7-6	TRBJ1-3	.	CASSLEPPWGGGNTIYF	TGTGCCAGCAGCTTAGAGCCCCCGTGGGGCGGTGGAAACACCATATATTTT
few	13	TRBV20-1	TRBJ1-2	.	CSARTQNNYGYTF	TGCAGTGCTAGAACACAAAATAACTATGGCTACACCTTC
.	15	TRBV27	TRBJ2-4	.	CASSRIGLAKNIQYF	TGTGCCAGCAGTCGAATCGGACTAGCCAAAAACATTCAGTACTTC
.	13	TRBV20-1	TRBJ1-4	.	CSATTVTNEKLFF	TGCAGTGCCACGACCGTAACTAATGAAAAACTGTTTTTT
.	14	TRBV12-3/TRBV12-4	TRBJ2-3	.	CASSLEAATDTQYF	TGTGCCAGCAGTTTAGAGGCGGCCACAGATACGCAGTATTTT
few	11	TRBV29-1	TRBJ2-5	.	CSVVTSGTQYF	TGCAGCGTTGTCACCTCGGGGACCCAGTACTTC
few	11	TRBV20-1	TRBJ1-2	.	CTSNRDMGYTF	TGCACCTCGAACCGGGACATGGGCTACACCTTC
.	17	TRBV9	TRBJ2-1	TRBD2	CASSVRPSGHSYNEQFF	TGTGCCAGCAGCGTAAGACCTAGCGGGCACTCCTACAATGAGCAGTTCTTC
few	15	TRBV12-3/TRBV12-4	TRBJ1-2	TRBD1	CASSLGGQGNYGYTF	TGTGCCAGCAGTCTAGGGGGACAGGGGAACTATGGCTACACCTTC
.	17	TRBV25-1	TRBJ1-6	TRBD1	CASREWGRGRLSSPLHF	TGTGCCAGCAGAGAATGGGGCAGGGGGCGTTTGTCGTCACCCCTCCACTTT
.	15	TRBV20-1	TRBJ2-1	TRBD2	CSAGQASGDYNEQFF	TGCAGTGCCGGCCAAGCTAGCGGGGATTACAATGAGCAGTTCTTC
.	16	TRBV7-2	TRBJ1-2	TRBD1	CASSSRGAGQLYGYTF	TGTGCCAGCAGCTCCCGGGGGGCGGGACAGCTCTATGGCTACACCTTC
.	14	TRBV29-1	TRBJ1-4	.	CSVDEGGSGEKLFF	TGCAGCGTTGATGAGGGAGGCTCCGGCGAAAAACTGTTTTTT
.	15	TRBV12-3/TRBV12-4	TRBJ1-6	.	CASSFRSGKTSPLHF	TGTGCCAGCAGTTTTAGGTCAGGGAAGACTTCACCCCTCCACTTT
.	10	TRBV20-1	TRBJ2-1	.	CSSYRNEQFF	TGCAGTTCATACAGAAATGAGCAGTTCTTC
.	12	TRBV29-1	TRBJ1-1	.	CSVRQERTEAFF	TGCAGCGTCCGACAGGAGAGGACTGAAGCTTTCTTT
few	16	TRBV7-2	TRBJ1-5	TRBD1	CASSFYAGQGDRPQHF	TGTGCCAGCAGCTTTTATGCCGGACAGGGCGATAGGCCCCAGCATTTT
.	16	TRBV12-3/TRBV12-4	TRBJ2-3	.	CASSFPRRVSTDTQYF	TGTGCCAGCAGTTTTCCCCGTAGGGTATCGACAGATACGCAGTATTTT
.	12	TRBV12-3/TRBV12-4	TRBJ1-6	.	CASSLGNKPLHF	TGTGCCAGCAGTTTGGGCAACAAACCCCTCCACTTT
.	15	TRBV9	TRBJ1-1	.	CASSALPGVGAEAFF	TGTGCCAGCAGCGCACTCCCCGGGGTTGGCGCTGAAGCTTTCTTT
.	15	TRBV20-1	TRBJ2-3	TRBD2	CSASSLAGWGDTQYF	TGCAGTGCTAGTAGTCTAGCGGGATGGGGAGATACGCAGTATTTT
.	12	TRBV21-1	TRBJ2-5	.	CASSMSQETQYF	TGTGCCAGCAGCATGTCTCAAGAGACCCAGTACTTC
.	13	TRBV27	TRBJ1-2	.	CASSFGNNYGYTF	TGTGCCAGCAGTTTTGGAAATAACTATGGCTACACCTTC
.	14	TRBV12-3/TRBV12-4	TRBJ2-4	.	CASSLGLAKNIQYF	TGTGCCAGCAGTTTAGGGCTAGCCAAAAACATTCAGTACTTC
.	13	TRBV12-3/TRBV12-4	TRBJ1-5	.	CASTPDSNQPQHF	TGTGCCAGCACGCCGGATAGCAATCAGCCCCAGCATTTT
.	11	TRBV18	TRBJ2-1	.	CASSPFDEQFF	TGTGCCAGCTCACCCTTCGATGAGCAGTTCTTC
.	15	TRBV7-3	TRBJ1-1	.	CASSPAGGANTEAFF	TGTGCCAGCAGCCCGGCGGGGGGCGCGAACACTGAAGCTTTCTTT
.	15	TRBV7-8	TRBJ1-6	.	CASSLKRESYSPLHF	TGTGCCAGCAGCTTAAAGAGGGAATCCTATTCACCCCTCCACTTT
.	13	TRBV24-1	TRBJ2-7	.	CATSDFTGYEQYF	TGTGCCACCAGTGATTTCACAGGCTACGAGCAGTACTTC
few	15	TRBV9	TRBJ1-2	.	CASSPPGRGNYGYTF	TGTGCCAGCAGCCCACCGGGCAGAGGGAACTATGGCTACACCTTC
few	15	TRBV3-1	TRBJ1-4	TRBD1	CASSLGGTGPEKLFF	TGTGCCAGCAGCCTCGGGGGGACAGGGCCTGAAAAACTGTTTTTT
.	14	TRBV7-9	TRBJ1-1	.	CASSPVGLRVEAFF	TGTGCCAGCAGCCCAGTGGGGTTGAGGGTTGAAGCTTTCTTT
.	14	TRBV6-5	TRBJ2-2	.	CASSYSASTGELFF	TGTGCCAGCAGTTACTCGGCCTCCACCGGGGAGCTGTTTTTT
.	13	TRBV7-3	TRBJ1-1	.	CASSSKGSTEAFF	TGTGCCAGCAGCTCCAAGGGAAGCACTGAAGCTTTCTTT
.	13	TRBV5-7	TRBJ1-1	.	CASSLFGSTEAFF	TGTGCCAGCAGCTTGTTTGGGTCCACTGAAGCTTTCTTT
few	16	TRBV7-2	TRBJ1-5	.	CASSLFGRGSNQPQHF	TGTGCCAGCAGCTTATTCGGCAGGGGTAGCAATCAGCCCCAGCATTTT
.	20	TRBV28	TRBJ1-1	TRBD1	CASSLCIYKRTGGRTTEAFF	TGTGCCAGCAGTTTATGCATTTACAAGCGGACAGGGGGGCGGACCACTGAAGCTTTCTTT
.	14	TRBV11-2	TRBJ1-1	.	CASSEGNLNTEAFF	TGTGCCAGCAGCGAGGGGAACTTGAACACTGAAGCTTTCTTT
.	13	TRBV7-7	TRBJ2-1	TRBD1	CASSLETGNEQFF	TGTGCTAGCAGTTTAGAGACAGGGAATGAGCAGTTCTTC
.	18	TRBV11-2	TRBJ2-2	.	CASSLGRVALTNTGELFF	TGTGCCAGCAGCTTAGGCAGGGTTGCTTTGACCAACACCGGGGAGCTGTTTTTT
.	13	TRBV6-5	TRBJ1-1	.	CASIPKPNTEAFF	TGTGCCAGCATCCCTAAACCGAACACTGAAGCTTTCTTT
few	15	TRBV4-3	TRBJ2-7	TRBD2	CASSSGTSGSFEQYF	TGCGCCAGCAGCTCCGGGACTAGCGGGAGTTTCGAGCAGTACTTC
few	12	TRBV5-5	TRBJ1-4	.	CASSLAGSHLFF	TGTGCCAGCAGCTTGGCAGGATCTCATCTGTTTTTT